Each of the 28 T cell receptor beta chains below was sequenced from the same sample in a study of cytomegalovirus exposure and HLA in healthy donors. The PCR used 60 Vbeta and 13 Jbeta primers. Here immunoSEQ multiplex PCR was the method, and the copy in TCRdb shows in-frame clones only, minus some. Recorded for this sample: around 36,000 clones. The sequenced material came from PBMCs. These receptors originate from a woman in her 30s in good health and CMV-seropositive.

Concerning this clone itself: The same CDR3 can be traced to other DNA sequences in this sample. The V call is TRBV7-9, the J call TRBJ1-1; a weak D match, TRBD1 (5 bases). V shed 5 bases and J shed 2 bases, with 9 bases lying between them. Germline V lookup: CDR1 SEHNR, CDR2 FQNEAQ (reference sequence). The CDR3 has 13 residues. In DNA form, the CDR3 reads TGTGCCAGCAGCAGTCAGGGTAACACTGAAGCTTTCTTT. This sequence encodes CASSSQGNTEAFF. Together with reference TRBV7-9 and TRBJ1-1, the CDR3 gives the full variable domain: DTGVSQNPRHKITKRGQNVTFRCDPISEHNRLYWYRQTLGQGPEFLTYFQNEAQLEKSRLLSDRFSAERPKGSFSTLEIQRTEQGDSAMYLCASSSQGNTEAFFGQGTRLTVV.

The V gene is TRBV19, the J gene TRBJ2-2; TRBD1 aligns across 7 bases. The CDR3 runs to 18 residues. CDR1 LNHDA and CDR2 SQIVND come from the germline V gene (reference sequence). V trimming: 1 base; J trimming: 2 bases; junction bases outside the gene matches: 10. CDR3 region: CASSIGSGTALNTGELFF. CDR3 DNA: TGTGCCAGTAGTATAGGGTCCGGGACAGCCTTAAACACCGGGGAGCTGTTTTTT. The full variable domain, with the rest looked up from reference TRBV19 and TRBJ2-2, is DGGITQSPKYLFRKEGQNVTLSCEQNLNHDAMYWYRQDPGQGLRLIYYSQIVNDFQKGDIAEGYSVSREKKESFPLTVTSAQKNPTAFYLCASSIGSGTALNTGELFFGEGSRLTVL.

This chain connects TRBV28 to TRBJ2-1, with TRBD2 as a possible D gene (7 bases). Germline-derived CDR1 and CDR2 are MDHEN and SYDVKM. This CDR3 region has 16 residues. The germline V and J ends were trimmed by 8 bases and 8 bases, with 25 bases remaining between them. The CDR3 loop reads CASAYIIGGRTHEQFF. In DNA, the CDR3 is TGTGCCAGCGCCTACATTATCGGGGGGCGCACACATGAGCAGTTCTTC.

CDR3 bases: TGTGCCAGCAGCTTTAGCGGGGGGCCGACACCCTACGAGCAGTACTTC. Encoded protein: CASSFSGGPTPYEQYF. The chain employs TRBV7-9 and TRBJ2-7, with 10 nucleotides matching TRBD2. The germline V gene encodes CDR1 SEHNR and CDR2 FQNEAQ (reference sequence). This CDR3 comprises 16 residues. Trimming cost V 3 bases and J 2 bases; bases outside gene matches: 7. The variable domain in full, with the rest retrieved from reference TRBV7-9 and TRBJ2-7, is DTGVSQNPRHKITKRGQNVTFRCDPISEHNRLYWYRQTLGQGPEFLTYFQNEAQLEKSRLLSDRFSAERPKGSFSTLEIQRTEQGDSAMYLCASSFSGGPTPYEQYFGPGTRLTVT.

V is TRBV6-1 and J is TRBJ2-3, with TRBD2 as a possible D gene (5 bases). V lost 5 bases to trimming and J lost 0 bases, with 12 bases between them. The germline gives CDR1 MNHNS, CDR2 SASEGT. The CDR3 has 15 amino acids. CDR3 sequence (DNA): TGTGCCAGCAGTCAAAGAGGGTCTAGCACAGATACGCAGTATTTT. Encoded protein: CASSQRGSSTDTQYF.

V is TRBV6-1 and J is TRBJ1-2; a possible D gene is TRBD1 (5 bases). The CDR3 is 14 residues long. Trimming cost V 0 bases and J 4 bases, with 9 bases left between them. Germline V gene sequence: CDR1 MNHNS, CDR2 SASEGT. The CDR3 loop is CASSEATGVYGYTF. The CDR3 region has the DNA TGTGCCAGCAGTGAAGCTACGGGGGTCTATGGCTACACCTTC.

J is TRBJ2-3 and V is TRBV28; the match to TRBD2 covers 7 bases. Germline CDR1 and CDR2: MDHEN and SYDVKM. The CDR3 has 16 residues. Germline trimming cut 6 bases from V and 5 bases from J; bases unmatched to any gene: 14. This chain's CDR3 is CASSSSGRGGVDTQYF. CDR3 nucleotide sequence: TGTGCCAGCAGCTCCTCGGGAAGGGGAGGGGTAGATACGCAGTATTTT.

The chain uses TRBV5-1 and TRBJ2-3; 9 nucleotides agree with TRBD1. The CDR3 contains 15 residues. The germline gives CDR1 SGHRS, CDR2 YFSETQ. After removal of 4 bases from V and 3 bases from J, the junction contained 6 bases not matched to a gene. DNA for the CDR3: TGCGCCAGCAGCCCTGGGACAGGGTTAACAGATACGCAGTATTTT. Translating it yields CASSPGTGLTDTQYF.

The CDR3 loop is CASSDSAGSTDTQYF. In DNA, the CDR3 is TGTGCCAGCAGTGACTCAGCGGGGAGTACAGATACGCAGTATTTT. V and J are TRBV6-4 and TRBJ2-3, with 7 bases identical to TRBD2. The V gene end was trimmed by 0 bases and the J gene end by 3 bases; junction bases not matched to a gene: 3. This CDR3 spans 15 amino acids. Germline V gives CDR1 MRHNA, CDR2 SNTAGT.

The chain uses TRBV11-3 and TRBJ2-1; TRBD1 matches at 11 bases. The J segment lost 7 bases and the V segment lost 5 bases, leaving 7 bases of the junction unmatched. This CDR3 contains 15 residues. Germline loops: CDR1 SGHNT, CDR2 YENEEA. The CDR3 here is CASSPKDRGLNEQFF. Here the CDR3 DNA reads TGTGCCAGCAGCCCCAAGGACAGGGGGCTTAATGAGCAGTTCTTC.

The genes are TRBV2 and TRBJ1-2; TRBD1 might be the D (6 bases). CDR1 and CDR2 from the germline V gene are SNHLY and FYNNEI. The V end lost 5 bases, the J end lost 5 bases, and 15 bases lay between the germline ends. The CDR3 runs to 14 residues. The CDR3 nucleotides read TGTGCCAGCAGTTTATCCAGGGGTTTATATGGCTACACCTTC. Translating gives CASSLSRGLYGYTF.

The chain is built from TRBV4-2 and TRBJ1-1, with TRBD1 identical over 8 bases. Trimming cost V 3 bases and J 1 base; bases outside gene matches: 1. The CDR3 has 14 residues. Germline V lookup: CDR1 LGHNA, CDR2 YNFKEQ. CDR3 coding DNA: TGTGCCAGCAGCCAGGGACAGGCGAACACTGAAGCTTTCTTT. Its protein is CASSQGQANTEAFF.

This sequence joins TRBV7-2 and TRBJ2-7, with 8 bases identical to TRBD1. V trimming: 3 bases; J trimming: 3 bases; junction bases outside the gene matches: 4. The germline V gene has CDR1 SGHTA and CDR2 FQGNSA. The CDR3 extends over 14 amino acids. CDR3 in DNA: TGTGCCAGCAGCTTGGGACAGGTTTACTACGAGCAGTACTTC. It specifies CASSLGQVYYEQYF. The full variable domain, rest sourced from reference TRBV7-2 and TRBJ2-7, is GAGVSQSPSNKVTEKGKDVELRCDPISGHTALYWYRQSLGQGLEFLIYFQGNSAPDKSGLPSDRFSAERTGGSVSTLTIQRTQQEDSAVYLCASSLGQVYYEQYFGPGTRLTVT.

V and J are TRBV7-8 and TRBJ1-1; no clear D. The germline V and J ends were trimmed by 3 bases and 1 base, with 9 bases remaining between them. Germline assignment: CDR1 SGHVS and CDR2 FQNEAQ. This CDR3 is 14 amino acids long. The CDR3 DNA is TGTGCCAGCAGCTTCAGTGATACGAACACTGAAGCTTTCTTT. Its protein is CASSFSDTNTEAFF.

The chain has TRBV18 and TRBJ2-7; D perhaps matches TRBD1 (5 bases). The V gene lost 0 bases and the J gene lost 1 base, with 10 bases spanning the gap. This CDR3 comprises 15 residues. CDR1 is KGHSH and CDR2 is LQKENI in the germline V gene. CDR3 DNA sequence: TGTGCCAGCTCACCACCTACAGGTTCGTCCTACGAGCAGTACTTC. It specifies CASSPPTGSSYEQYF.

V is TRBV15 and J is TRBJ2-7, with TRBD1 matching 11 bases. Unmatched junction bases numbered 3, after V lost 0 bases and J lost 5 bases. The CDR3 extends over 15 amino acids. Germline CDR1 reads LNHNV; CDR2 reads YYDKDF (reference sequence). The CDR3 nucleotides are TGTGCCACCAGCAGAGACGGGACAGGGGGGGACGAGCAGTACTTC. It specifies CATSRDGTGGDEQYF.

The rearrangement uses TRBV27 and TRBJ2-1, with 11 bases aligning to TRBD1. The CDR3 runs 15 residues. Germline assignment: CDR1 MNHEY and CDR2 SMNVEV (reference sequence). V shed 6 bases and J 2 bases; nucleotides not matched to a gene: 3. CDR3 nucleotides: TGTGCCAGCAGACGGACAGGGGGCGCCTACAATGAGCAGTTCTTC. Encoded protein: CASRRTGGAYNEQFF.

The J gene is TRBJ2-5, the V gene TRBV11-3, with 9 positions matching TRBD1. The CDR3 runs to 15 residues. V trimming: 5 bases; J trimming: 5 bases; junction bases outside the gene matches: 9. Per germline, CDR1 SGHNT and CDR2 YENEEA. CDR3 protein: CASSPSTGGVETQYF. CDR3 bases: TGTGCCAGCAGCCCCTCGACAGGGGGGGTTGAGACCCAGTACTTC.

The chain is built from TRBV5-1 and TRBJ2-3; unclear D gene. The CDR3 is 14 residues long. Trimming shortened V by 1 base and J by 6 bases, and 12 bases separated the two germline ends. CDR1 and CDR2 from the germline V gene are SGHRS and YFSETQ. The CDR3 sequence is CASSLSLGADTQYF. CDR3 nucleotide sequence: TGCGCCAGCAGCTTGTCGCTGGGCGCGGATACGCAGTATTTT.

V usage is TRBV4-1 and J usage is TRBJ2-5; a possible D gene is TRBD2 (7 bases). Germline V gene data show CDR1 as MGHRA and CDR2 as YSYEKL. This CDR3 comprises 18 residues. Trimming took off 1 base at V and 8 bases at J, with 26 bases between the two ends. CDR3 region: CASSQARGALRGGETQYF. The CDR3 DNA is TGCGCCAGCAGCCAAGCCAGGGGTGCGCTGCGCGGGGGCGAAACCCAGTACTTC.

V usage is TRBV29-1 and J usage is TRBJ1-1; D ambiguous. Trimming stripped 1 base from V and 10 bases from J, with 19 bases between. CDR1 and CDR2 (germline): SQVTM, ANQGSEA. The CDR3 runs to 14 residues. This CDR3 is CSVEGRVGLLGAFF. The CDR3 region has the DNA TGCAGCGTTGAAGGACGGGTAGGTCTACTCGGAGCTTTCTTT.

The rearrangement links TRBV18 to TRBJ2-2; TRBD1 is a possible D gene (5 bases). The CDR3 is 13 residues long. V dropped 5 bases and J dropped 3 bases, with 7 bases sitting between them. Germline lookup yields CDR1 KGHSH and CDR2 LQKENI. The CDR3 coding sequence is TGTGCCAGCTCATTGACAGACACCGGGGAGCTGTTTTTT. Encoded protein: CASSLTDTGELFF.

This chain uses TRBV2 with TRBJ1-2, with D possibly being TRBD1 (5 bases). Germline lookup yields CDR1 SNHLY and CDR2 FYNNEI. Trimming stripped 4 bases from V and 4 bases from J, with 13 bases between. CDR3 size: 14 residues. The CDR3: CASSVVAQGYGYTF. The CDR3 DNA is TGTGCCAGCAGTGTAGTTGCGCAGGGCTATGGCTACACCTTC.

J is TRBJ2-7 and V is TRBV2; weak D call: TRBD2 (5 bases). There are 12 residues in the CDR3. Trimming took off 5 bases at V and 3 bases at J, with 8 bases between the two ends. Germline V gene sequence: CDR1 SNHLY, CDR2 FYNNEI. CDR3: CASSREYYEQYF. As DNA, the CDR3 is TGTGCCAGCAGTCGGGAATACTACGAGCAGTACTTC.

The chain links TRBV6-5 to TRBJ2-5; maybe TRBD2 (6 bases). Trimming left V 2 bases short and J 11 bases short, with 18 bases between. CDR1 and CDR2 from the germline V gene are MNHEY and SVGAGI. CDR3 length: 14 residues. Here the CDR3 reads CASSYGQGGGEQYF. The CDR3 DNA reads TGTGCCAGCAGTTACGGGCAGGGAGGTGGAGAGCAGTACTTC.

For the CDR3, the DNA is TGTGCCAGCAGCGACGGGTTGGGAGGGACTGACTATGGCTACACCTTC. This encodes CASSDGLGGTDYGYTF. The rearrangement uses TRBV9 and TRBJ1-2; the D gene is possibly TRBD1 (5 bases). Germline V gene data show CDR1 as SGDLS and CDR2 as YYNGEE. With 3 bases removed from V and 3 bases from J, the gap between germline ends came to 18 bases. The CDR3 is 16 amino acids.

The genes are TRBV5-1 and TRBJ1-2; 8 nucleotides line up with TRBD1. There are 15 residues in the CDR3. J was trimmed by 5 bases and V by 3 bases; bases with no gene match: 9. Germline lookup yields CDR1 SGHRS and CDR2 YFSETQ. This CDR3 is CASSSTGVPPYGYTF. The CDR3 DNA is TGCGCCAGCAGCTCGACAGGGGTCCCCCCGTATGGCTACACCTTC.

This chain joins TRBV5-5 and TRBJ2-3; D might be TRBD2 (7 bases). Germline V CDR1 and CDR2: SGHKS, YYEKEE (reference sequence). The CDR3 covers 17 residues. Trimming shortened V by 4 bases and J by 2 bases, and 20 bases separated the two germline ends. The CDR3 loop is CASSPTGLRGATDTQYF. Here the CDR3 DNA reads TGTGCCAGCAGCCCCACGGGACTACGGGGGGCCACAGATACGCAGTATTTT.